Listed here are 21 T cell receptor beta chains from one sample, sequenced in a study of T cell changes during pregnancy in multiple sclerosis. Produced via immunoSEQ multiplex PCR; TCRdb's table is partial and in-frame only. The table includes around 38,000 clones, 80% to 95% detected once. The source material was CD8+ T cells from peripheral blood mononuclear cells, sampled in the third trimester of pregnancy. These receptors originate from a female donor with multiple sclerosis, enrolled in a pregnancy study.

The rearrangement links TRBV6-1 to TRBJ2-5; D remains ambiguous. Judging by the DNA end, TRBJ2-7 fits better; the J call may be wrong. The germline V gene encodes CDR1 MNHNS and CDR2 SASEGT. The CDR3 loop spans 12 amino acids. CDR3 sequence reads: CASSVLRYEQYF. Here the CDR3 DNA reads TGTGCCAGCAGTGTACTGAGGTACGAGCAGTACTTC.

V usage is TRBV12-1 and J usage is TRBJ2-2; the DNA was not used to check the table's D call, TRBD2. TRBV12-1 is assigned pseudogene status. The CDR3 extends over 19 amino acids. In nucleotides, the CDR3 is TGTGCCAGCAGCTTTTTGCTAGCGGGAGGCCCTCGCGGGACCGGGGAGCTGTTTTTT. Translated, it gives CASSFLLAGGPRGTGELFF.

This sequence joins TRBV11-2 and TRBJ2-7, with TRBD2 identical over 13 bases. V lost 5 bases to trimming and J lost 3 bases; unmatched junction nucleotides: 7. The CDR3 runs 16 residues. Germline V gene data show CDR1 as SGHAT and CDR2 as FQNNGV. CDR3: CASSAPTSGRDYEQYF. CDR3 bases: TGTGCCAGCAGCGCTCCCACTAGCGGGAGGGACTACGAGCAGTACTTC. The full variable domain, completed using reference TRBV11-2 and TRBJ2-7, is EAGVAQSPRYKIIEKRQSVAFWCNPISGHATLYWYQQILGQGPKLLIQFQNNGVVDDSQLPKDRFSAERLKGVDSTLKIQPAKLEDSAVYLCASSAPTSGRDYEQYFGPGTRLTVT.

As for this clone: Within the sample, other DNA sequences also encode this same CDR3. V and J are TRBV7-3 and TRBJ2-7, with 8 bases aligning to TRBD2. J gave up 2 bases and V 2 bases, and 5 bases lay outside the gene matches. This CDR3 spans 15 amino acids. Germline V gene data show CDR1 as SGHTA and CDR2 as FQGTGA. The CDR3 spells CASSLSAGGPYEQYF. The CDR3 nucleotides read TGTGCCAGCAGCTTATCCGCGGGAGGACCCTACGAGCAGTACTTC.

The J gene is TRBJ2-6, the V gene TRBV29-1, with 10 bases that match TRBD1. Looked up from germline, CDR1 is SQVTM and CDR2 is ANQGSEA. J gave up 1 base and V 6 bases, and 6 bases lay outside the gene matches. This CDR3 spans 16 amino acids. CDR3 in amino acids: CSVGGQGVSGANVLTF. CDR3 DNA sequence: TGCAGCGTCGGCGGACAGGGGGTGTCTGGGGCCAACGTCCTGACTTTC.

The chain uses TRBV4-3 and TRBJ1-2; 7 bases are a match to TRBD1. J was trimmed by 5 bases and V by 0 bases; bases with no gene match: 9. The CDR3 is made up of 16 amino acids. Per the germline V gene, CDR1 is LGHNA and CDR2 is YSLEER. The CDR3, as DNA: TGCGCCAGCAGCCAAGATCAGACTCCGACAGGGTATGGCTACACCTTC. This sequence encodes CASSQDQTPTGYGYTF.

The V gene is TRBV27, the J gene TRBJ2-7; no reliable D call. Between the trimmed V and J ends, which lost 0 bases and 3 bases, there was a span of 9 bases. The V gene's germline CDR1 is MNHEY and CDR2 SMNVEV (reference sequence). This CDR3 spans 14 amino acids. Here the CDR3 DNA reads TGTGCCAGCAGTTTATCCCGGTTCGGCTACGAGCAGTACTTC. Translating gives CASSLSRFGYEQYF.

The chain is built from TRBV11-2 and TRBJ2-3; D is perhaps TRBD2 (5 bases). In germline, CDR1 is SGHAT, CDR2 FQNNGV. The CDR3 contains 15 residues. Trimming removed 1 base from V and 2 bases from J, with 10 bases in between. The CDR3 here is CASSLAGRNTDTQYF. The DNA of the CDR3 is TGTGCCAGCAGCTTAGCGGGGAGAAACACAGATACGCAGTATTTT.

This clone was seen just once. V usage is TRBV5-6 and J usage is TRBJ2-3; D uncertain. CDR3 length: 16 residues. With 4 bases removed from V and 1 base from J, the gap between germline ends came to 16 bases. The germline CDR1 and CDR2 sequences are SGHDT and YYEEEE. This chain's CDR3 is CASSASVTVGTDTQYF. The CDR3 coding sequence is TGTGCCAGCAGCGCCAGCGTCACGGTGGGCACAGATACGCAGTATTTT.

The chain links TRBV4-1 to TRBJ2-2; TRBD2 is a possible D gene (5 bases). V lost 0 bases to trimming and J lost 0 bases, with 20 bases between them. Germline V gene lookup returns CDR1 MGHRA and CDR2 YSYEKL. This CDR3 has 20 amino acids. In nucleotides, the CDR3 is TGCGCCAGCAGCCAAGATTTCCCACACGGGCTAGCACCGAACACCGGGGAGCTGTTTTTT. It encodes CASSQDFPHGLAPNTGELFF.

CDR3 protein: CASSVGGTAHNEQFF. Here the CDR3 DNA reads TGTGCCAGCAGCGTAGGAGGGACTGCCCACAATGAGCAGTTCTTC. The V gene is TRBV9, the J gene TRBJ2-1, with D possibly being TRBD2 (6 bases). V was cut by 0 bases and J by 5 bases, with 12 bases left in between. Germline V gives CDR1 SGDLS, CDR2 YYNGEE. This CDR3 region has 15 residues.

Points on this clone: Germline and junction disagree at one end, which may indicate a read error. The genes are TRBV29-1 and TRBJ2-1; 8 bases line up with TRBD2. Germline loops: CDR1 SQVTM, CDR2 ANQGSEA. This CDR3 region has 12 residues. CDR3: CGGTSFDNEQFF. The CDR3 bases are TGTGGCGGGACTAGTTTCGACAATGAGCAGTTCTTC.

This clone has a single count. The rearrangement joins TRBV13 to TRBJ2-2; tentatively, D is TRBD2 (5 bases). In germline, CDR1 is PRHDT, CDR2 FYEKMQ (reference sequence). The CDR3 is 12 residues long. V dropped 5 bases and J dropped 6 bases, with 7 bases sitting between them. CDR3: CASSLEAGELFF. For the CDR3, the DNA is TGTGCCAGCAGCCTGGAGGCCGGGGAGCTGTTTTTT.

V gene TRBV14 combines with J gene TRBJ2-1; 12 bases fit TRBD2. After removal of 3 bases from V and 6 bases from J, the junction contained 9 bases not matched to a gene. The CDR3 length is 17 residues. CDR1 and CDR2 (germline): SGHDN, FVKESK. The CDR3 protein is CASSHGLAGFRGNEQFF. CDR3 coding DNA: TGTGCCAGCAGCCACGGACTAGCGGGGTTCCGGGGCAATGAGCAGTTCTTC.

CDR3 loop: CASSHPTRPDTQYF. The CDR3 bases are TGCGCCAGCAGCCATCCTACCCGTCCCGATACCCAGTACTTC. The chain links TRBV5-1 to TRBJ2-5, with D uncertain. Trimming removed 4 bases from V and 8 bases from J, with 18 bases in between. The CDR3 is 14 residues long. Germline V lookup: CDR1 SGHRS, CDR2 YFSETQ.

The V call is TRBV6-1, the J call TRBJ2-1; TRBD2 matches 7 bases. The CDR3 covers 14 residues. CDR1 and CDR2 from the germline V gene are MNHNS and SASEGT. The J segment lost 9 bases and the V segment lost 8 bases, leaving 13 bases of the junction unmatched. The CDR3 coding sequence is TGTGCCAGCCCAGGACTAGTTGCCCCCATTGAGCAGTTCTTC. It is translated as CASPGLVAPIEQFF.

This chain links TRBV28 with TRBJ2-1, with no clear D. Trimming removed 3 bases from V and 0 bases from J, with 9 bases in between. The germline V gene has CDR1 MDHEN and CDR2 SYDVKM. The CDR3 spans 15 residues. CDR3 residues: CASSFLSRSYNEQFF. The CDR3 DNA is TGTGCCAGCAGTTTTCTTAGTCGCTCCTACAATGAGCAGTTCTTC. The full variable domain, completed using reference TRBV28 and TRBJ2-1, is DVKVTQSSRYLVKRTGEKVFLECVQDMDHENMFWYRQDPGLGLRLIYFSYDVKMKEKGDIPEGYSVSREKKERFSLILESASTNQTSMYLCASSFLSRSYNEQFFGPGTRLTVL.

V usage is TRBV4-2 and J usage is TRBJ2-6, with a weak D call TRBD2 (5 bases). Germline CDR1 LGHNA, CDR2 YNFKEQ. V was trimmed by 2 bases and J by 0 bases, leaving 5 bases between them. The CDR3 extends over 15 amino acids. The CDR3 loop is CASSQTSSGANVLTF. In nucleotides, the CDR3 is TGTGCCAGCAGCCAAACTAGCTCTGGGGCCAACGTCCTGACTTTC.

The V call is TRBV29-1, the J call TRBJ2-1; 8 bases match TRBD1. The V segment lost 7 bases and the J segment 5 bases; nucleotides outside the gene matches: 7. Germline values: CDR1 SQVTM, CDR2 ANQGSEA. The CDR3 loop spans 13 amino acids. CDR3: CSGYHRGDNEQFF. In DNA, the CDR3 is TGCAGCGGATACCACAGGGGGGACAATGAGCAGTTCTTC.

CDR3 sequence (DNA): TGTGCCAGCAGTGACTCGAGACAGGTGGACACCGGGGAGCTGTTTTTT. Protein sequence: CASSDSRQVDTGELFF. V is TRBV6-4 and J is TRBJ2-2, with D perhaps matching TRBD1 (6 bases). Germline CDR1 reads MRHNA; CDR2 reads SNTAGT. This CDR3 spans 16 amino acids. Trimming stripped 0 bases from V and 3 bases from J, with 11 bases between.

V gene TRBV7-8 combines with J gene TRBJ2-1; D gene ambiguous. The V end was cut by 4 bases, the J end by 1 base, with 8 bases between. Germline V gives CDR1 SGHVS, CDR2 FQNEAQ. The CDR3 is 14 residues long. The CDR3 loop reads CASSSLTSYNEQFF. In nucleotides, the CDR3 is TGTGCCAGCAGCTCGCTGACATCCTACAATGAGCAGTTCTTC.